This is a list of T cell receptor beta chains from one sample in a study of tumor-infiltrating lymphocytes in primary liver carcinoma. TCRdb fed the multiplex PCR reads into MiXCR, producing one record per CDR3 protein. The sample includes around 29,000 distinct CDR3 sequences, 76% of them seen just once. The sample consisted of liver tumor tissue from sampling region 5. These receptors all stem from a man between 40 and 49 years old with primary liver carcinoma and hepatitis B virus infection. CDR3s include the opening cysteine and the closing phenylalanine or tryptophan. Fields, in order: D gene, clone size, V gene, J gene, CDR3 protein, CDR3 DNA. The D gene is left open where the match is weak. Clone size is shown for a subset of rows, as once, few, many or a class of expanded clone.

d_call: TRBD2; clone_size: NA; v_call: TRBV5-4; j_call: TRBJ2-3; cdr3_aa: CASSPGLAGATDAQYF; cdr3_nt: TGTGCCAGCAGTCCGGGACTAGCGGGGGCCACAGATGCACAGTATTTT
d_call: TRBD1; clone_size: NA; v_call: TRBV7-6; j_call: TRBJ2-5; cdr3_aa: CASREQPGQSQETQYF; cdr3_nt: TGTGCCAGCAGGGAACAGCCGGGACAGTCCCAAGAGACCCAGTACTTC
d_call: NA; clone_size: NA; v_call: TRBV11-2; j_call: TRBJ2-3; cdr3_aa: CAGSLASLAIDTQYF; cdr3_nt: TGTGCTGGCAGCTTAGCCTCCCTGGCGATTGATACGCAGTATTTT
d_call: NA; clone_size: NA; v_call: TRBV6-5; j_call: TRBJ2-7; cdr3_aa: CASKNGIGVSSYEQYF; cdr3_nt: TGTGCCAGCAAAAACGGGATAGGCGTTAGTTCCTACGAGCAGTACTTC
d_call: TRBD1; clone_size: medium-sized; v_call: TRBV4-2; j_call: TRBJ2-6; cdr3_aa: CASSQAATGGTGANVLTF; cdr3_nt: TGTGCCAGCAGCCAAGCTGCGACAGGGGGGACTGGGGCCAACGTCCTGACTTTC
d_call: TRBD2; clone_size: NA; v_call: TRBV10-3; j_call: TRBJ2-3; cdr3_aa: CVISEPLRLAGATDTQYF; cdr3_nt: TGTGTCATCAGTGAACCCCTCCGACTAGCGGGAGCCACAGATACGCAGTATTTT
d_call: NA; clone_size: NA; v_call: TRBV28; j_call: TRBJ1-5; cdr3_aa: CASGPLTGSQPQHF; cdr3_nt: TGTGCCAGCGGCCCCCTGACAGGATCCCAGCCCCAGCATTTT
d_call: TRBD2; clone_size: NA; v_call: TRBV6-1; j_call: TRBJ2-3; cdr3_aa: CASTQREGWANTQYF; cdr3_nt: TGTGCCAGCACTCAGCGGGAGGGATGGGCGAATACGCAGTATTTT
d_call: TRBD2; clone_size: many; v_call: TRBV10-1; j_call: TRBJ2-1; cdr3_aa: CASTFGSGSHEQFF; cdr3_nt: TGCGCCAGCACATTCGGTAGCGGGAGTCATGAGCAGTTCTTC
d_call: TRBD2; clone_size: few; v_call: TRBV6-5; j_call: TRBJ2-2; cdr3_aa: CASSVRNSGGNTGELFF; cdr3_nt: TGTGCCAGCAGTGTAAGGAATAGCGGGGGGAACACCGGGGAACTGTTTTTT
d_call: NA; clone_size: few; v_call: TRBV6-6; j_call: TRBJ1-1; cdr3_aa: CASRYMETEAFF; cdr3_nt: TGTGCCAGCAGATACATGGAAACTGAAGCTTTCTTT
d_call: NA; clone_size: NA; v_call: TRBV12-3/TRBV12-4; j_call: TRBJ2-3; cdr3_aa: CASSLIIVGGGIGTDTQYF; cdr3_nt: TGTGCCAGCAGTTTAATAATAGTGGGAGGCGGTATTGGCACAGATACCCAGTATTTT
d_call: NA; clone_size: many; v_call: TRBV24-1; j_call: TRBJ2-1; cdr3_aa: CATQGKGRDYNEQFF; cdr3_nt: TGTGCCACCCAGGGTAAGGGTAGGGACTACAATGAGCAGTTCTTC
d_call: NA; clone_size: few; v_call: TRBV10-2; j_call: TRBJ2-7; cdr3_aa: CAGNPGQEAIYEQYF; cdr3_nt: TGCGCCGGCAACCCTGGACAAGAGGCGATCTACGAGCAGTACTTC
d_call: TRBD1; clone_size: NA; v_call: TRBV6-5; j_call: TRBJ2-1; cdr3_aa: CANIYRDRGDEQFF; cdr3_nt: TGTGCCAACATTTACCGAGACAGGGGCGATGAACAGTTCTTC
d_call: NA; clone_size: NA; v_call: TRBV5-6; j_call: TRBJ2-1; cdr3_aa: CASSFWLGAPGLYGHEQFF; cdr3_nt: TGTGCCAGCAGCTTTTGGCTGGGGGCCCCAGGACTATATGGGCATGAGCAGTTCTTC
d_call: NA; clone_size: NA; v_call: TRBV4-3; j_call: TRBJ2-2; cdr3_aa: CASSQGRAGGPRELFF; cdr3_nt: TGCGCCAGCAGCCAAGGGAGAGCAGGAGGTCCCAGGGAGCTGTTTTTT
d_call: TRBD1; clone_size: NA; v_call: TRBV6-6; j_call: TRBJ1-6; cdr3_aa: CASIHTGDSPLHF; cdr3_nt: TGTGCCAGCATTCACACAGGGGATTCACCCCTCCACTTT
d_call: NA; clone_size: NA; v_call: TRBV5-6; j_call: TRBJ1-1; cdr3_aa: CASRVQRTETFF; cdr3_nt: TGTGCCAGCAGAGTACAGAGGACTGAAACTTTCTTT
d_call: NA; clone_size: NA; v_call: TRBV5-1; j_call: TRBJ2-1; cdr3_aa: CASSCIGLQWNEQFF; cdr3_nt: TGCGCCAGCAGTTGTATCGGGCTCCAGTGGAATGAGCAGTTCTTC
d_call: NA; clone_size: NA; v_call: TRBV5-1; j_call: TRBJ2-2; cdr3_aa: CISSLAASPNTGELFF; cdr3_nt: TGCATCAGCAGCTTGGCGGCTAGCCCAAACACCGGGGAGCTGTTTTTT
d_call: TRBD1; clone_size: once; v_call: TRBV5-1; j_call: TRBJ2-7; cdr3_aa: CASSLQPGTGFGEQYF; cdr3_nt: TGCGCCAGCAGCTTACAACCCGGGACAGGGTTCGGCGAGCAGTACTTC
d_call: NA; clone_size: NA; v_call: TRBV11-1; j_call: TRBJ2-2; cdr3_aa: CAISFTRVTGELLF; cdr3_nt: TGTGCCATCAGCTTTACAAGGGTTACCGGGGAGCTGTTGTTT
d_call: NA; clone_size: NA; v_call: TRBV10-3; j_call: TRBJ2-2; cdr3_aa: CTIQSRGARNGELFF; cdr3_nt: TGTACCATCCAGAGTAGGGGGGCTCGGAACGGGGAGCTGTTTTTT
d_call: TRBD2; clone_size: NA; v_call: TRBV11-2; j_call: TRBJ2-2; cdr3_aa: CAGNSSGSAPGELLF; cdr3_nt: TGTGCCGGCAACTCTAGCGGGAGTGCTCCCGGGGAGCTGTTATTT
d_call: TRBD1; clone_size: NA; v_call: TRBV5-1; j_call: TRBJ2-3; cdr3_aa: CVSSLTGLTPDTQYF; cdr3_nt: TGCGTCAGCAGCCTGACAGGGTTGACCCCAGATACGCAGTATTTT
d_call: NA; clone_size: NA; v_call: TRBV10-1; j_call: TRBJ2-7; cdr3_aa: CAIPHGKGLYEQYF; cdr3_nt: TGCGCCATCCCACATGGAAAGGGGTTGTACGAGCAGTACTTC
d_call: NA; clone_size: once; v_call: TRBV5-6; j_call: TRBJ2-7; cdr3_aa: CASRLVSVRDYEQYF; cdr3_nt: TGTGCAAGCAGATTGGTGTCAGTTCGGGACTACGAGCAGTACTTC
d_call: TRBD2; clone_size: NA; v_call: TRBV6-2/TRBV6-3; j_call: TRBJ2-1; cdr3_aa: CATSYLPGTSGSWDEQFF; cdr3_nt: TGTGCCACTAGTTACCTTCCCGGGACTAGCGGGAGTTGGGATGAGCAGTTCTTC
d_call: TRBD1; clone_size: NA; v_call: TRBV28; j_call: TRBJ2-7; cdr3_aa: CASIRTGDSYGQYF; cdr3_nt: TGTGCCAGCATCCGGACAGGGGACTCTTACGGGCAGTACTTC
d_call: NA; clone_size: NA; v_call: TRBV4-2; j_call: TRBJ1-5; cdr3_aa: CDSSQGLDWRPQHF; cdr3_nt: TGTGACAGCAGCCAAGGACTTGATTGGCGGCCCCAGCATTTT
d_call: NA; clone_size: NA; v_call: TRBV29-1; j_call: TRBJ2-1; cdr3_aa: CSFATAGPGQQFF; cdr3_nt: TGTAGCTTTGCCACGGCAGGCCCGGGGCAGCAGTTCTTC
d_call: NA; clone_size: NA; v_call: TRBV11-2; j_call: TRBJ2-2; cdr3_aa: CASSIRQSNTGGLFF; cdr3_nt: TGTGCCAGCAGCATTAGGCAATCGAATACCGGGGGGCTGTTTTTT
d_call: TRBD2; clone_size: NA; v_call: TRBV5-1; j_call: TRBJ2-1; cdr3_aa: CANSSGNSGYNEQFF; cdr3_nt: TGCGCCAACAGCTCTGGCAATAGCGGGTACAATGAGCAGTTCTTC
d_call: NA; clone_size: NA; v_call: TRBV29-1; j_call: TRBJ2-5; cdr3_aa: CSVDKGGMETQYF; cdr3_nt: TGCAGCGTTGACAAAGGGGGGATGGAGACCCAGTACTTC
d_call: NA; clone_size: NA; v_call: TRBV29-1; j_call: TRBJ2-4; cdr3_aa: CSVVFSGIQNIQCF; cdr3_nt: TGCAGCGTTGTTTTTTCGGGGATCCAAAACATTCAGTGCTTC
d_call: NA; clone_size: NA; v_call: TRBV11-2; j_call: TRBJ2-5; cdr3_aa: CASSSGQGGETQYF; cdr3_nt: TGTGCCAGCAGCTCGGGTCAGGGGGGTGAGACCCAGTACTTC
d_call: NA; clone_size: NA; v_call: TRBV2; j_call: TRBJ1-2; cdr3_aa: CASGVVSIYGYTF; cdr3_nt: TGTGCCAGCGGAGTTGTCTCGATCTATGGCTACACCTTC
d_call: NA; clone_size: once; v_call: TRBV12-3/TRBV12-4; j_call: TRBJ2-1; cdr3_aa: CVSTRTAGSLYNEQFF; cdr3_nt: TGTGTCAGCACCCGCACCGCTGGAAGCCTTTACAATGAGCAGTTCTTC
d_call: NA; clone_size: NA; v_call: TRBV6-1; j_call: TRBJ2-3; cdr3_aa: CAGSQTDTQYF; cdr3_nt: TGTGCCGGCAGTCAAACAGATACGCAGTATTTT
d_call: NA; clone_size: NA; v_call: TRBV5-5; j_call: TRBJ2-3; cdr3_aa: CAGNSPDGSSTDTQYF; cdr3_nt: TGTGCCGGCAACTCCCCTGACGGGTCGAGCACAGATACGCAGTATTTT
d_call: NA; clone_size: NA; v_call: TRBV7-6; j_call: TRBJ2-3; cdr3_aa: CASSLGTGSSTDTQYF; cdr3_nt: TGTGCCAGCAGCTTAGGTACGGGTTCTAGCACAGATACGCAGTATTTT
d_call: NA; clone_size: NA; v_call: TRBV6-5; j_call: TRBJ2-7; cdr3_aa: CANRPGPAASFYEQYF; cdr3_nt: TGTGCCAACAGGCCCGGACCGGCAGCATCCTTTTACGAGCAGTATTTC
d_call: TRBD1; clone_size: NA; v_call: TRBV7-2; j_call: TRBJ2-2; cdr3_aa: CASSPRTGYNTGELFF; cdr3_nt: TGTGCCAGCAGCCCTAGGACAGGGTATAACACCGGGGAGCTGTTTTTT
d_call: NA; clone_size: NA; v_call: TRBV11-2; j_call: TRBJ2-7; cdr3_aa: CASSLESGIAGEEYF; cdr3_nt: TGTGCCAGCAGTTTAGAGTCCGGGATCGCTGGCGAGGAGTACTTC